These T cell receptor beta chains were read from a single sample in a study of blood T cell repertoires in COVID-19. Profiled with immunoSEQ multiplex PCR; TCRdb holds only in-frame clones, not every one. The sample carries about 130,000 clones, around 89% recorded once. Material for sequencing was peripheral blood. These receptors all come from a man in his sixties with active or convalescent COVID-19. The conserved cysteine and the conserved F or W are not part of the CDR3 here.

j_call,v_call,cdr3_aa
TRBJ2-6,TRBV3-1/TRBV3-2,ASSQVSRSGANVLT
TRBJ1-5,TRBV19,ASRIGNQPQH
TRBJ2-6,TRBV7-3,ASSQTSTGANVLT
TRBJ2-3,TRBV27,ASSYTSGRTDTQY
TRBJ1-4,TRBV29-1,SVGGATNEKLF
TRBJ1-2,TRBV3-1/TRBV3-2,ASSRRTPANYGYT
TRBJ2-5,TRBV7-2,ASRKTRGGQETQY
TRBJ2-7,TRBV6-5,ASSYSGLAGEQY
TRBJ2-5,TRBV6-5,ASNQGLTQY
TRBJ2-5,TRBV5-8,ASSEDRGQETQY
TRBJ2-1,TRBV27,ASSSSGGAGEF
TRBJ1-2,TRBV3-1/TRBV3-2,ASSQDWGGRFHT
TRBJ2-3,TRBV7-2,ASTQSRSGGADTQY
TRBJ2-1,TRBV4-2,ASSQDRGRASGPRPDEQF
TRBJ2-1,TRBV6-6,ASSSNRAQEQF
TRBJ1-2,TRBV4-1,ASSGRIRGIFDGYT
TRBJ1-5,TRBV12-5,ASGLVTSPGTGRQPQH